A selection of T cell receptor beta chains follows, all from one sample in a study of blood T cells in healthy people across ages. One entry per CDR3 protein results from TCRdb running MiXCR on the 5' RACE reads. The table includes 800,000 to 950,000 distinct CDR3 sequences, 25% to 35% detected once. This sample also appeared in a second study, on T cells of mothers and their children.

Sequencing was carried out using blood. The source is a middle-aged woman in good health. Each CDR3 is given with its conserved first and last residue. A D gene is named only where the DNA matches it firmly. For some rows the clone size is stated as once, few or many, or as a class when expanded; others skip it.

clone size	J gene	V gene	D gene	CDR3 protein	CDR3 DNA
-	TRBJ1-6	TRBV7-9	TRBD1	CASSSTTGGSNSPLHF	TGTGCCAGCAGCTCCACGACAGGGGGCAGTAATTCACCCCTCCACTTT
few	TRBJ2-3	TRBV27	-	CASSLSGFGSTDTQYF	TGTGCCAGCAGTCTATCTGGATTCGGCAGCACAGATACGCAGTATTTT
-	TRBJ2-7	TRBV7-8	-	CASSSDEAYEQYF	TGTGCCAGCAGCTCGGACGAGGCCTACGAGCAGTACTTC
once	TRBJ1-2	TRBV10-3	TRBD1	CAITLDRASYDYTF	TGTGCCATCACCTTGGACAGGGCCAGCTATGACTACACCTTC
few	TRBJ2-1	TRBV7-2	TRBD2	CTSRPGGHKSNEQFF	TGTACCAGCAGACCGGGGGGGCACAAATCAAATGAGCAGTTCTTC
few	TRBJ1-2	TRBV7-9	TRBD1	CASSLGQGAFGGYTF	TGTGCCAGCAGCCTAGGACAGGGGGCATTTGGTGGCTACACCTTC
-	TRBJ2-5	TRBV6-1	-	CAGSEGLRVKETQYF	TGTGCCGGCTCAGAGGGCCTGAGAGTGAAAGAGACCCAGTACTTC
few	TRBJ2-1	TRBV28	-	CASSRGMQGNEQFF	TGTGCCAGCAGTCGCGGAATGCAGGGGAATGAGCAGTTCTTC
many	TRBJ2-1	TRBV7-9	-	CASSLGADEQFF	TGTGCCAGCTCTCTAGGGGCAGATGAGCAGTTCTTC
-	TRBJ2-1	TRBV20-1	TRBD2	CSVSGTSGGPYNEQFF	TGCAGTGTTAGCGGGACTAGCGGGGGGCCATACAATGAGCAGTTCTTC
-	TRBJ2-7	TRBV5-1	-	CASNWGTRRGSYEQYF	TGCGCCAGCAATTGGGGGACGAGAAGGGGCTCGTACGAGCAGTACTTC
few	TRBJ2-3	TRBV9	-	CASSPTPSGRDTQYF	TGTGCCAGCAGCCCAACCCCCTCGGGAAGAGATACGCAGTATTTT
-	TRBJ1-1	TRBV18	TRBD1	CASSQDRATEAFF	TGTGCCAGCTCCCAGGACAGGGCCACTGAAGCTTTCTTT
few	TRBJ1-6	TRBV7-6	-	CASSFTGLDNSPLHF	TGTGCCAGCAGCTTTACGGGGTTGGATAATTCACCCCTCCACTTT